Below, 29 T cell receptor beta chains from the same sample are listed, as sequenced in a study of blood T cell repertoires in COVID-19. Measured with immunoSEQ multiplex PCR; TCRdb has only the in-frame clones, and not every one. The sample carries about 140,000 clones, 84% recorded once. The specimen sequenced was peripheral blood. Receptor source: a man under 40 with COVID-19, enrolled during active disease.

CDR3 DNA: TGTGCCAGCAGCTTAGGCCGAGGGTTGGCCTATGGCTACACCTTC. It yields the protein CASSLGRGLAYGYTF. The gene calls are TRBV13 and TRBJ1-2, with no clear D. The CDR3 is 15 residues long. Between the trimmed V and J ends, which lost 0 bases and 4 bases, there was a span of 12 bases. In germline, CDR1 is PRHDT, CDR2 FYEKMQ (reference sequence).

In regard to this clone: The sample contains more than one DNA sequence encoding this CDR3. The chain carries TRBV19 and TRBJ1-5; D might be TRBD1 (5 bases). Trimming removed 6 bases from V and 0 bases from J, with 15 bases in between. There are 16 residues in the CDR3. The V gene's germline CDR1 is LNHDA and CDR2 SQIVND (reference sequence). The CDR3 DNA is TGTGCCAGTAGCAGAACCGACAGAAATAGCAATCAGCCCCAGCATTTT. It codes for CASSRTDRNSNQPQHF.

This rearrangement joins TRBV24-1 to TRBJ2-5; 7 bases map to TRBD2. V was clipped by 4 bases and J by 3 bases; unmatched bases: 10. Germline V gives CDR1 KGHDR, CDR2 SFDVKD. This CDR3 is 16 amino acids long. The CDR3: CATSDPLADLKETQYF. In DNA, the CDR3 is TGTGCCACCAGTGACCCGCTAGCGGACCTTAAAGAGACCCAGTACTTC.

This clone has just a few counts. The rearrangement joins TRBV28 to TRBJ1-2; TRBD1 aligns across 12 bases. This CDR3 region has 15 residues. Trimming removed 5 bases from V and 5 bases from J; junction bases left unmatched: 6. From germline, CDR1 is MDHEN and CDR2 SYDVKM. CDR3: CASSPGQGARYGYTF. The CDR3 nucleotides read TGTGCCAGCAGTCCGGGACAGGGGGCGCGATATGGCTACACCTTC.

The gene calls are TRBV18 and TRBJ2-1; 7 bases agree with TRBD2. Looked up from germline, CDR1 is KGHSH and CDR2 is LQKENI. The CDR3 spans 15 residues. V lost 6 bases and J lost 4; bases outside the gene matches: 9. For the CDR3, the DNA is TGTGCCAGCTCGTACGGAAGCGGGGCATACAATGAGCAGTTCTTC. It yields the protein CASSYGSGAYNEQFF.

V gene TRBV10-3 combines with J gene TRBJ1-1; D is undetermined. This CDR3 has 12 amino acids. Germline V gene lookup returns CDR1 ENHRY and CDR2 SYGVKD. With 8 bases removed from V and 7 bases from J, the gap between germline ends came to 14 bases. The CDR3 DNA is TGTGCCATCGAAGAACCCGGGATTGAAGCTTTCTTT. Its translation: CAIEEPGIEAFF.

The rearrangement joins TRBV28 to TRBJ1-2, with 8 bases aligning to TRBD1. V lost 6 bases, J lost 3 bases, and 0 bases stayed unmatched. Germline values: CDR1 MDHEN, CDR2 SYDVKM. The CDR3 spans 12 residues. The CDR3 loop reads CASRTGDYGYTF. The CDR3 bases are TGTGCCAGCAGGACAGGGGACTATGGCTACACCTTC.

The chain recombines TRBV6-4 with TRBJ1-2, with D unclear. This CDR3 contains 13 residues. From germline, CDR1 is MRHNA and CDR2 SNTAGT. V lost 5 bases, J lost 4 bases, and 11 bases lay in between. This chain's CDR3 is CASSQRSSYGYTF. Here the CDR3 DNA reads TGTGCCAGCAGTCAGAGGTCGAGCTATGGCTACACCTTC.

J is TRBJ2-1 and V is TRBV7-8, with 7 bases aligning to TRBD1. The length of the CDR3 is 18 residues. The germline gives CDR1 SGHVS, CDR2 FQNEAQ. V trimming: 2 bases; J trimming: 3 bases; junction bases outside the gene matches: 13. The CDR3 DNA reads TGTGCCAGCAGCTTACCCGGTAGACAGGGCGTGGGCTACAATGAGCAGTTCTTC. Amino acid sequence: CASSLPGRQGVGYNEQFF.

The genes are TRBV23-1 and TRBJ1-1; D gene uncertain. TRBV23-1 is an ORF, and what it does is uncertain. V was shortened by 2 bases and J by 1 base, with 8 bases between the two germline ends. This CDR3 has 14 residues. The CDR3 sequence is CASSQGLPNTEAFF. For the CDR3, the DNA is TGCGCCAGCAGTCAAGGACTACCGAACACTGAAGCTTTCTTT.

This clone was found a few times. The chain couples TRBV18 to TRBJ2-2; D not certain. Germline V gene lookup returns CDR1 KGHSH and CDR2 LQKENI. The CDR3 is made up of 16 amino acids. V gave up 7 bases and J gave up 0 bases, with 15 bases separating them. CDR3 sequence (DNA): TGTGCCAGCTGTCCAGCGATGAGGCCGAACACCGGGGAGCTGTTTTTT. It translates to CASCPAMRPNTGELFF.

The chain uses TRBV7-3 and TRBJ1-5; no reliable D call. Trimming pared 3 bases from V and 4 bases from J, leaving 4 bases between. Germline V gene lookup returns CDR1 SGHTA and CDR2 FQGTGA. The CDR3 has 12 amino acids. CDR3 in amino acids: CASSFSNQPQHF. For the CDR3, the DNA is TGTGCCAGCAGCTTTTCAAATCAGCCCCAGCATTTT.

This chain joins TRBV7-2 and TRBJ2-7; D possibly corresponds to TRBD1 (6 bases). CDR1 and CDR2 from the germline V gene are SGHTA and FQGNSA. V was clipped by 4 bases and J by 6 bases, with 13 bases between them. The CDR3 covers 13 residues. The DNA for the CDR3 is TGTGCCAGCAGCTCACAACAGGGTGGCGAGCAGTACTTC. Protein: CASSSQQGGEQYF.

This rearrangement joins TRBV10-1 to TRBJ2-5; no firm D call. Germline CDR1 and CDR2: WNHNN and SYGVQD (reference sequence). Trimming stripped 2 bases from V and 1 base from J, with 5 bases between. The CDR3 consists of 13 residues. The CDR3 DNA sequence: TGCGCCAGCAGTGAGAACAGCCAAGAGACCCAGTACTTC. Amino acids: CASSENSQETQYF.

V gene TRBV21-1 combines with J gene TRBJ1-1. TRBV21-1 is classified as a pseudogene. The CDR3 extends over 13 amino acids. The CDR3 sequence: CASGGFSNTEAFF. As DNA, the CDR3 is TGTGCCAGCGGGGGGTTTTCGAACACTGAAGCTTTCTTT.

The rearrangement links TRBV11-2 to TRBJ2-3; possibly TRBD1 for D (6 bases). The CDR3 length is 15 residues. V was trimmed by 6 bases and J by 1 base, leaving 14 bases between them. Germline-derived CDR1 and CDR2 are SGHAT and FQNNGV. CDR3 bases: TGTGCCAGCAGTCCACAGGGCCTAGGCACAGATACGCAGTATTTT. It encodes CASSPQGLGTDTQYF.

V usage is TRBV6-5 and J usage is TRBJ2-3, with a possible D match to TRBD1 (6 bases). This CDR3 contains 16 residues. CDR1 and CDR2 (germline): MNHEY, SVGAGI. Trimming cost V 2 bases and J 1 base, with 13 bases left between them. CDR3 region: CASSYGGPGGTDTQYF. The CDR3 coding sequence is TGTGCCAGCAGTTACGGGGGCCCAGGAGGCACAGATACGCAGTATTTT.

As concerns this clone: At the DNA level, this CDR3 is encoded by other sequences in the same sample as well. This chain connects TRBV18 to TRBJ1-1; 9 bases agree with TRBD1. Unmatched junction bases numbered 3, after V lost 3 bases and J lost 4 bases. This CDR3 has 14 residues. CDR1 and CDR2 (germline): KGHSH, LQKENI. The CDR3 DNA reads as TGTGCCAGCTCACCGGGGACAGGGTCCACTGAAGCTTTCTTT. Its protein product is CASSPGTGSTEAFF. The variable domain in full, with the rest retrieved from reference TRBV18 and TRBJ1-1, is NAGVMQNPRHLVRRRGQEARLRCSPMKGHSHVYWYRQLPEEGLKFMVYLQKENIIDESGMPKERFSAEFPKEGPSILRIQQVVRGDSAAYFCASSPGTGSTEAFFGQGTRLTVV.

CDR3 DNA: TGTGCCAGCAGCGACAGGGGACTAGCCAATGAGCAGTTCTTC. Translation gives CASSDRGLANEQFF. The chain links TRBV5-6 to TRBJ2-1, with D possibly TRBD2 on 9 matching bases. The V and J ends lost 4 bases and 6 bases respectively, with 14 bases between them. Germline loops: CDR1 SGHDT, CDR2 YYEEEE. CDR3 length: 14 residues.

The chain uses TRBV6-1 and TRBJ2-1; TRBD2 agrees at 7 bases. Trimming took 3 bases from V and 5 from J; bases not matched to a gene: 13. Looked up from germline, CDR1 is MNHNS and CDR2 is SASEGT. This CDR3 has 17 residues. DNA for the CDR3: TGTGCCAGCAGTGACGACTATAGCGGGTTAGGGCACAATGAGCAGTTCTTC. This codes for CASSDDYSGLGHNEQFF.

V and J are TRBV27 and TRBJ1-5, with D perhaps matching TRBD1 (5 bases). V lost 8 bases and J lost 1, with 15 bases in between. This CDR3 comprises 15 residues. In germline, CDR1 is MNHEY, CDR2 SMNVEV (reference sequence). The CDR3 sequence is CASSQVPGSNQPQHF. CDR3 DNA sequence: TGTGCCAGCTCCCAGGTACCAGGGAGCAATCAGCCCCAGCATTTT.

This chain connects TRBV15 to TRBJ2-6; perhaps TRBD2 as D (6 bases). The CDR3 covers 18 residues. Trimming removed 1 base at V and 4 bases at J, with 17 bases between. Per germline, CDR1 LNHNV and CDR2 YYDKDF (reference sequence). Here the CDR3 DNA reads TGTGCCACCAGCAGAGGCTTCTCCGGACTAACAGGGGCCAACGTCCTGACTTTC. Translated: CATSRGFSGLTGANVLTF.

V is TRBV5-6 and J is TRBJ2-5, with TRBD1 identical over 7 bases. The CDR3 is made up of 14 amino acids. Germline trimming cut 4 bases from V and 3 bases from J; bases unmatched to any gene: 6. Germline V gene data show CDR1 as SGHDT and CDR2 as YYEEEE. As DNA, the CDR3 is TGTGCCAGCAGCCATGGACAGGTTAAAGAGACCCAGTACTTC. It encodes CASSHGQVKETQYF. The variable domain in full, completed from reference TRBV5-6 and TRBJ2-5, reads DAGVTQSPTHLIKTRGQQVTLRCSPKSGHDTVSWYQQALGQGPQFIFQYYEEEERQRGNFPDRFSGHQFPNYSSELNVNALLLGDSALYLCASSHGQVKETQYFGPGTRLLVL.

The rearrangement joins TRBV27 to TRBJ1-6; 8 bases are shared with TRBD1. This CDR3 is built from 17 residues. V was pared by 4 bases and J by 7 bases, with 12 bases of the junction left unmatched. Germline CDR1 is MNHEY and CDR2 is SMNVEV (reference sequence). CDR3 sequence: CASSSTLPGQGNSPLHF. In DNA, the CDR3 is TGTGCCAGCAGTTCGACCCTACCCGGACAGGGAAATTCACCCCTCCACTTT.

The genes are TRBV27 and TRBJ2-2; tentative D call: TRBD1 (6 bases). V was trimmed by 5 bases and J by 4 bases, leaving 11 bases between them. CDR3 length: 14 amino acids. Looked up from germline, CDR1 is MNHEY and CDR2 is SMNVEV (reference sequence). In DNA, the CDR3 is TGTGCCAGCAGTCCCACAGGGATCACCGGGGAGCTGTTTTTT. The encoded protein is CASSPTGITGELFF.

The chain combines TRBV5-4 with TRBJ2-7, with 8 bases fitting TRBD2. Trimming removed 2 bases from V and 5 bases from J; junction bases left unmatched: 6. The V gene's germline CDR1 is SGHNT and CDR2 YYREEE (reference sequence). The CDR3 extends over 14 amino acids. The CDR3 spells CASSFPGGANEQYF. The CDR3 bases are TGTGCCAGCAGCTTTCCGGGAGGGGCCAACGAGCAGTACTTC.

The V gene is TRBV5-4, the J gene TRBJ2-5; 7 bases agree with TRBD2. The CDR3 sequence is 14 residues long. The germline V gene encodes CDR1 SGHNT and CDR2 YYREEE (reference sequence). The V segment lost 7 bases and the J segment 1 base; nucleotides outside the gene matches: 7. The CDR3 sequence is CASHREAGQETQYF. The CDR3 coding sequence is TGTGCCAGCCATCGGGAGGCGGGCCAAGAGACCCAGTACTTC. The whole variable domain, filled in from reference TRBV5-4 and TRBJ2-5, reads ETGVTQSPTHLIKTRGQQVTLRCSSQSGHNTVSWYQQALGQGPQFIFQYYREEENGRGNFPPRFSGLQFPNYSSELNVNALELDDSALYLCASHREAGQETQYFGPGTRLLVL.

This clone was counted only a few times. The rearrangement links TRBV6-5 to TRBJ2-3; 8 bases agree with TRBD2. The V gene end was trimmed by 7 bases and the J gene end by 6 bases; junction bases not matched to a gene: 12. Germline V gene data show CDR1 as MNHEY and CDR2 as SVGAGI. CDR3 length: 15 residues. The CDR3 region has the DNA TGTGCCAGCACAAGGGACGGGAGGGTAGCGGATACGCAGTATTTT. As protein: CASTRDGRVADTQYF.

V usage is TRBV18 and J usage is TRBJ1-2, with D possibly being TRBD1 (5 bases). The CDR3 sequence is 13 residues long. V lost 3 bases and J 5 bases, leaving 10 bases between the germline ends. Per germline, CDR1 KGHSH and CDR2 LQKENI. The CDR3 DNA is TGTGCCAGCTCACCGGCACAGGAATATGGCTACACCTTC. Translated, it gives CASSPAQEYGYTF.